The 6 T cell receptor beta chains below were found in one sample sequenced in a study of cytomegalovirus exposure and HLA in healthy donors. PCR employed 60 Vbeta and 13 Jbeta primers. The assay was immunoSEQ multiplex PCR, and TCRdb's table has in-frame clones only and misses some. Among some 190,000 clones listed, about 81% were seen once. The sequenced sample consisted of PBMCs. These receptor sequences come from a man aged 18 to 29 in good health and CMV-seronegative.

The chain combines TRBV9 with TRBJ2-3; TRBD2 matches 9 bases. CDR1 and CDR2 from the germline V gene are SGDLS and YYNGEE. The CDR3 is made up of 16 amino acids. V lost 1 base, J lost 4 bases, and 7 bases stayed unmatched. The chain's CDR3 is CASSVRIAGESDTQYF. DNA for the CDR3: TGTGCCAGCAGCGTAAGGATAGCGGGGGAATCAGATACGCAGTATTTT.

The V call is TRBV19, the J call TRBJ1-2, with TRBD1 matching over 9 bases. This CDR3 spans 12 amino acids. With V trimmed by 6 bases and J by 9 bases, 5 bases remained unmatched. In germline, CDR1 is LNHDA, CDR2 SQIVND (reference sequence). In DNA, the CDR3 is TGTGCCAGTAGGTCCACAGGGGGCAGCTACACCTTC. Its protein product is CASRSTGGSYTF.

This clone was observed a single time. CDR3 sequence: CASSQTTADTQYF. CDR3 nucleotide sequence: TGTGCCAGCAGCCAAACCACGGCAGATACGCAGTATTTT. The J gene is TRBJ2-3, the V gene TRBV7-3; no clear D. Germline CDR1 reads SGHTA; CDR2 reads FQGTGA. Trimming took off 5 bases at V and 4 bases at J, with 10 bases between the two ends. The CDR3 loop spans 13 amino acids.

The chain is built from TRBV15 and TRBJ2-1; D may be TRBD1 (5 bases). The length of the CDR3 is 15 residues. V was cut by 5 bases and J by 0 bases, with 11 bases left in between. From germline, CDR1 is LNHNV and CDR2 YYDKDF (reference sequence). The CDR3 DNA follows: TGTGCCACCAGCGGAACAGGTAGCTCCTACAATGAGCAGTTCTTC. It translates to CATSGTGSSYNEQFF.

In its sample, this clone was seen a few times. The chain uses TRBV19 and TRBJ1-2; D may be TRBD1 (6 bases). The CDR3 length is 14 residues. CDR1 and CDR2 from the germline V gene are LNHDA and SQIVND (reference sequence). V lost 4 bases to trimming and J lost 3 bases, with 12 bases between them. In nucleotides, the CDR3 is TGTGCCAGTAGTAATAGGGGGTTGGACTATGGCTACACCTTC. This translates into CASSNRGLDYGYTF.

As regards this clone: The junction departs from the called germline gene at one end, perhaps through a read error. This chain links TRBV15 with TRBJ1-4; TRBD1 is a possible D gene (6 bases). This CDR3 has 15 residues. Germline V gives CDR1 LNHNV, CDR2 YYDKDF (reference sequence). The chain's CDR3 is CATGRDGGPSEKLFF. CDR3 in DNA: TGTGCCACCGGCAGAGATGGGGGCCCCAGCGAAAAACTGTTTTTT.